This T cell receptor beta chain derives from a study of neoadjuvant nivolumab and ipilimumab in lung cancer. Trimming removed 5 bases from V and 2 bases from J; junction bases left unmatched: 7. This CDR3 comprises 15 residues. Per germline, CDR1 SSHAT and CDR2 FNYEAQ (reference sequence). Libraries were prepared by immunoSEQ multiplex PCR; TCRdb keeps only in-frame clonotypes and omits some of them. The profile shows 6,500 to 8,500 clones, 75% to 90% of them singletons. The clonotype comes from an adult with non-small cell lung cancer. The chain couples TRBV7-7 to TRBJ1-1; TRBD1 aligns across 8 bases. The specimen comprised tumor tissue, sampled after neoadjuvant nivolumab, alone or with ipilimumab, at or shortly before surgery. As DNA, the CDR3 is TGTGCCAGCAGCCCCTTGACAGGGGCCAACACTGAAGCTTTCTTT. It encodes CASSPLTGANTEAFF.